This passage covers 12 T cell receptor beta chains from one sample sequenced in a study of shared clonotypes between healthy human individuals. Measured with immunoSEQ multiplex PCR; TCRdb has only the in-frame clones, and not every one. The sample holds over 2 million clones, 95% seen once. Sequenced sample: naive CD4+ T cells sorted from blood. Subset reported: CD45RA+ positively selected. The receptors come from a man aged 18 to 29 in good health.

The chain carries TRBV2 and TRBJ2-6; possibly TRBD1 or TRBD2 for D (5 bases each). The CDR3 loop spans 16 amino acids. The germline V and J ends were trimmed by 9 bases and 5 bases, with 20 bases remaining between them. The germline V gene has CDR1 SNHLY and CDR2 FYNNEI. The DNA of the CDR3 is TGTGCCAGGACCCGGGACCGGGGCGCCTGGGCCAACGTCCTGACTTTC. Translating it yields CARTRDRGAWANVLTF.

A remark on this clone: Other DNA sequences within the sample encode an identical CDR3. This CDR3 reads CAWTQGTDTQYF. In DNA, the CDR3 is TGTGCCTGGACTCAGGGCACAGATACGCAGTATTTT. The chain has TRBV30 and TRBJ2-3; D is ambiguous. CDR1 is GTSNPN, CDR2 SVGIG, per germline (reference sequence). The CDR3 sequence is 12 residues long. V was cut by 4 bases and J by 1 base, with 6 bases left in between.

The rearrangement links TRBV4-1 to TRBJ1-2; TRBD1 aligns across 11 bases. J was trimmed by 5 bases and V by 0 bases; bases with no gene match: 2. The CDR3 is 15 amino acids. Germline V gives CDR1 MGHRA, CDR2 YSYEKL. The CDR3 here is CASSQEGTGGYGYTF. The CDR3 DNA reads as TGCGCCAGCAGCCAAGAAGGGACAGGGGGTTATGGCTACACCTTC.

Turning to this clone: Sequence at one end of the junction differs from germline and may be a read error. V gene TRBV7-7 combines with J gene TRBJ2-5, with 7 bases fitting TRBD1. This CDR3 has 15 amino acids. Germline CDR1 SSHAT, CDR2 FNYEAQ (reference sequence). This chain's CDR3 is CASSLANRGQETQYF. In DNA, the CDR3 is TGTGCTAGCAGCTTAGCTAACAGGGGCCAAGAGACCCAGTACTTC.

The CDR3 DNA sequence: TGTGCCAGCAGTACGACAGGGGACGGGGAGACCCAGTACTTC. Translating gives CASSTTGDGETQYF. This sequence joins TRBV6-5 and TRBJ2-5; 8 positions match TRBD1. The CDR3 consists of 14 residues. With 5 bases clipped from V and 5 bases from J, the junction kept 7 bases outside the gene matches. The germline CDR1 and CDR2 sequences are MNHEY and SVGAGI.

As to this clone: Other DNA sequences in this specimen translate into the identical CDR3. The chain recombines TRBV5-4 with TRBJ2-3; D remains unclear. V lost 4 bases and J 1 base, leaving 7 bases between the germline ends. The CDR3 has 13 amino acids. Looked up from germline, CDR1 is SGHNT and CDR2 is YYREEE (reference sequence). The CDR3 nucleotides read TGTGCCAGCAGCCCCCTAGGCACAGATACGCAGTATTTT. This encodes CASSPLGTDTQYF.

The rearrangement uses TRBV7-2 and TRBJ1-6; the D is unclear. This CDR3 is built from 11 residues. V gave up 1 base and J gave up 12 bases, with 4 bases separating them. Germline CDR1 and CDR2: SGHTA and FQGNSA. Written as DNA, the CDR3 is TGTGCCAGCAGCTTAGGAATACCCCTCCACTTT. This encodes CASSLGIPLHF.

The J gene is TRBJ1-2, the V gene TRBV4-1; weak D call: TRBD1 (5 bases). The CDR3 loop spans 13 amino acids. Deletions cut 6 bases from V and 3 bases from J, with 11 bases between. CDR1 is MGHRA, CDR2 YSYEKL, per germline. CDR3 coding DNA: TGCGCCAGCAGTAGGGACGGCTACTATGGCTACACCTTC. Translation: CASSRDGYYGYTF.

V and J are TRBV7-9 and TRBJ1-6, with a possible D match to TRBD1 (5 bases). Germline lookup yields CDR1 SEHNR and CDR2 FQNEAQ (reference sequence). V lost 6 bases and J lost 7, with 16 bases in between. CDR3 size: 15 residues. The CDR3 nucleotides are TGTGCCAGCAGACCTGCCGGGACGGGCAATTCACCCCTCCACTTT. Residues: CASRPAGTGNSPLHF.

The chain joins TRBV13 to TRBJ2-7; maybe TRBD2 (5 bases). Between the trimmed V and J ends, which lost 3 bases and 1 base, there was a span of 10 bases. The CDR3 covers 14 residues. Germline assignment: CDR1 PRHDT and CDR2 FYEKMQ (reference sequence). In DNA, the CDR3 is TGTGCCAGCAGCTTGGACGGCGGGTCCTACGAGCAGTACTTC. Its translation: CASSLDGGSYEQYF. Drawing the rest from reference TRBV13 and TRBJ2-7, the complete variable domain is AAGVIQSPRHLIKEKRETATLKCYPIPRHDTVYWYQQGPGQDPQFLISFYEKMQSDKGSIPDRFSAQQFSDYHSELNMSSLELGDSALYFCASSLDGGSYEQYFGPGTRLTVT.

About this clone: This may come from a read error, since a much larger clone is one base off. CDR3 bases: TGTGCCAGCTCACCCCCTAACTACGAGCAGTACTTC. As protein: CASSPPNYEQYF. J is TRBJ2-7 and V is TRBV18; D not certain. Germline assignment: CDR1 KGHSH and CDR2 LQKENI. Trimming removed 3 bases from V and 3 bases from J, with 6 bases in between. There are 12 residues in the CDR3. The whole variable domain, remainder taken from reference TRBV18 and TRBJ2-7, is NAGVMQNPRHLVRRRGQEARLRCSPMKGHSHVYWYRQLPEEGLKFMVYLQKENIIDESGMPKERFSAEFPKEGPSILRIQQVVRGDSAAYFCASSPPNYEQYFGPGTRLTVT.

DNA for the CDR3: TGTGCCAGCAGCCAAGACCCGGGACCGATCTCTGGAAACACCATATATTTT. Its protein product is CASSQDPGPISGNTIYF. J is TRBJ1-3 and V is TRBV14; tentative D call: TRBD1 (5 bases). This CDR3 is 17 amino acids long. Trimming removed 0 bases from V and 0 bases from J, with 12 bases in between. Looked up from germline, CDR1 is SGHDN and CDR2 is FVKESK.